This record looks at one T cell receptor beta chain sequence and its context. CDR3 size: 15 residues. The trim removed 6 bases at V and 6 bases at J, leaving 11 bases unmatched. The germline gives CDR1 GTSNPN, CDR2 SVGIG (reference sequence). This record comes from a study of shared clonotypes between healthy human individuals. Study-wide context: Donors were a couple of women and a few men aged 18 to 49.

TCRdb's copy holds only in-frame clones and misses some; the assay was immunoSEQ multiplex PCR. The sample carries about 2.4 million clones, 90% to 95% recorded once. The chain employs TRBV30 and TRBJ1-6; 7 positions agree with TRBD1. The sequenced material came from naive CD4+ T cells sorted from blood. Sample subset: CD45RA+ positively selected. This TCR was sampled from a man younger than 30 in good health. CDR3 amino acids: CACLTPGTANSPLHF. For the CDR3, the DNA is TGTGCCTGCCTCACCCCCGGGACAGCTAATTCACCCCTCCACTTT.